This T cell receptor beta chain appears in the sequencing data of a study of CD4+ T cells in melanoma. From germline, CDR1 is KGHSH and CDR2 LQKENI. This CDR3 comprises 15 residues. Deletions cut 2 bases from V and 4 bases from J, with 11 bases between. Profiled with immunoSEQ multiplex PCR; TCRdb holds only in-frame clones, not every one. The sample comprises about 110,000 clones, over 80% of which are singletons, and about 3.3% rests with the top ten. This clone has just a few counts. This TCR was sampled from a human donor with melanoma. The chain employs TRBV18 and TRBJ2-2; perhaps TRBD2 as D (6 bases). The sample taken for sequencing was peripheral blood. The CDR3 sequence is CASSPWQGGTGELFF. In DNA, the CDR3 is TGTGCCAGCTCACCATGGCAGGGAGGCACCGGGGAGCTGTTTTTT.